The entry below describes one T cell receptor beta chain. The antigen is not known. Genes here carry mouse names. The CDR3 extends 4 residues past the end of the read, so its final part is completed from the germline J gene. cDNA reverse transcribed from extracted RNA served as the sequencing template. Clones were read by immunoSEQ multiplex PCR, and TCRdb kept only the in-frame ones, dropping some. The sample presents over 100,000 clones, none singletons. This entry is derived from a study of CD8+ T cells in alopecia areata. Regarding the study as a whole: Compared with mice, patients displayed less clear TCR sharing, possibly for HLA-related reasons. Normal-skin resident alphabeta T cells also appear among scalp sample sequences. Higher clonality and more expanded CD8+ clones appeared in lesional than normal scalp.

The CDR3 is 18 amino acids. CDR1 and CDR2 (germline): NSHNY, SYGAGN. The TCR sequence derives from a C3H/HeJ mouse with alopecia areata. Mouse MHC haplotype: H2-k. V gene TRBV13-1 combines with J gene TRBJ2-7, with 10 bases matching TRBD2. The sequenced sample was lesional skin. CDR3 region: CASSDSTGGSSLLYEQYF. Partial CDR3 DNA: TGTGCCAGCAGTGATTCGACTGGGGGGTCCTCTCTCCTTTAT.